This entry lists 25 T cell receptor beta chains sequenced from one sample in a study of Tregs in tolerant kidney transplant recipients. The nonmyeloablative bone marrow transplants came from related graft donors, with transient mixed chimerism. Repertoires were generated with immunoSEQ multiplex PCR, while TCRdb's copy carries only in-frame clones and drops some. The data show approximately 82,000 clones, with approximately 93% seen just once and around 1.6% held by the top ten. The sequencing here drew on CD4+ T cells from blood (PBMCs), taken 12 months after the transplant. All receptors derive from a human patient who received a combined kidney and bone marrow transplant. Some T cells could come from the graft donor.

The CDR3 sequence: CASSVAYEQYF. Here the CDR3 DNA reads TGTGCCAGCAGCGTCGCCTACGAGCAGTACTTC. This sequence joins TRBV7-2 and TRBJ2-7; D gene ambiguous. The CDR3 loop spans 11 amino acids. Trimming stripped 5 bases from V and 2 bases from J, with 4 bases between. The germline V gene encodes CDR1 SGHTA and CDR2 FQGNSA.

This clone occurred once. V usage is TRBV7-9 and J usage is TRBJ2-2, with TRBD1 matching over 7 bases. J gave up 7 bases and V 5 bases, and 10 bases lay outside the gene matches. Germline CDR1 reads SEHNR; CDR2 reads FQNEAQ (reference sequence). The CDR3 is made up of 15 amino acids. CDR3 region: CASSTKTGKGGELFF. The CDR3 region has the DNA TGTGCCAGCAGCACGAAGACAGGGAAGGGCGGGGAGCTGTTTTTT.

CDR3 bases: TGTGCCAGCAGCTGGACAGGATTGGGGGAAGAGACCCAGTACTTC. Its translation is CASSWTGLGEETQYF. The gene calls are TRBV11-3 and TRBJ2-5, with TRBD1 matching over 7 bases. The junction had 8 bases not matched to a gene; V was cut back by 4 bases and J by 3 bases. The germline V gene encodes CDR1 SGHNT and CDR2 YENEEA. This CDR3 region has 15 residues.

The J gene is TRBJ2-1, the V gene TRBV7-9; 9 bases map to TRBD1. Germline loops: CDR1 SEHNR, CDR2 FQNEAQ (reference sequence). Trimming at V came to 7 bases and at J to 4 bases, leaving 8 bases not matched to a gene. The CDR3 is 15 amino acids. The CDR3 loop is CASTPGTGWYNEQFF. CDR3 sequence (DNA): TGTGCCAGCACGCCCGGGACAGGGTGGTACAATGAGCAGTTCTTC.

The V gene is TRBV4-3, the J gene TRBJ2-3; 8 nucleotides match TRBD2. Germline trimming cut 0 bases from V and 6 bases from J; bases unmatched to any gene: 14. CDR3 length equals 18 residues. Germline lookup yields CDR1 LGHNA and CDR2 YSLEER. Written as DNA, the CDR3 is TGCGCCAGCAGCCAAGATTTCCGGGGGGGGAGAATAGGGGATACGCAGTATTTT. Translating it yields CASSQDFRGGRIGDTQYF.

The J gene is TRBJ2-3, the V gene TRBV18, with D possibly matching TRBD2 (6 bases). Germline loops: CDR1 KGHSH, CDR2 LQKENI. V shed 0 bases and J shed 0 bases, with 7 bases lying between them. CDR3 length: 15 residues. Written as DNA, the CDR3 is TGTGCCAGCTCACCACCTAGCGGTAGCACAGATACGCAGTATTTT. Translation gives CASSPPSGSTDTQYF.

The chain carries TRBV6-4 and TRBJ1-1, with D hard to call. Trimming cost V 8 bases and J 0 bases, with 13 bases left between them. CDR3 size: 14 residues. Germline loops: CDR1 MRHNA, CDR2 SNTAGT. DNA for the CDR3: TGTGCCAGCCGAATCGACTCGATGAACACTGAAGCTTTCTTT. Translating gives CASRIDSMNTEAFF.

This chain connects TRBV5-5 to TRBJ2-7; D is ambiguous. Deletions cut 6 bases from V and 0 bases from J, with 10 bases between. Germline V gene data show CDR1 as SGHKS and CDR2 as YYEKEE (reference sequence). The CDR3 length is 13 residues. CDR3: CASNLEDSYEQYF. The CDR3 DNA reads as TGTGCCAGCAACTTAGAGGACTCCTACGAGCAGTACTTC.

The chain has TRBV15 and TRBJ1-5; D gene unclear. The CDR3 spans 13 residues. Looked up from germline, CDR1 is LNHNV and CDR2 is YYDKDF (reference sequence). V was shortened by 4 bases and J by 5 bases, with 9 bases between the two germline ends. The CDR3 coding sequence is TGTGCCACCAGCATCATGCAGGATCAGCCCCAGCATTTT. Residues: CATSIMQDQPQHF.

This clone was detected only once. The rearrangement joins TRBV5-6 to TRBJ1-2; tentative D call: TRBD1 (5 bases). This CDR3 contains 12 residues. Trimming shortened V by 4 bases and J by 11 bases, and 15 bases separated the two germline ends. In germline, CDR1 is SGHDT, CDR2 YYEEEE. The CDR3 region is CASSGWTNYYTF. The DNA of the CDR3 is TGTGCCAGCAGCGGGTGGACAAACTATTACACCTTC. Using reference TRBV5-6 and TRBJ1-2 for the parts outside the CDR3, the full variable domain is DAGVTQSPTHLIKTRGQQVTLRCSPKSGHDTVSWYQQALGQGPQFIFQYYEEEERQRGNFPDRFSGHQFPNYSSELNVNALLLGDSALYLCASSGWTNYYTFGSGTRLTVV.

The chain is built from TRBV4-2 and TRBJ2-2; 8 nucleotides agree with TRBD2. The ends lost 0 bases at V and 9 bases at J; junction bases unmatched: 9. Germline CDR1 reads LGHNA; CDR2 reads YNFKEQ. The length of the CDR3 is 16 residues. In DNA, the CDR3 is TGTGCCAGCAGCCAAGAGGGTAGCGGGACTGCATGGGAGCTGTTTTTT. It is translated as CASSQEGSGTAWELFF.

J is TRBJ2-3 and V is TRBV7-6; 13 bases line up with TRBD2. Germline V gene sequence: CDR1 SGHVS, CDR2 FNYEAQ. This CDR3 comprises 21 residues. J gave up 1 base and V 0 bases, and 13 bases lay outside the gene matches. The CDR3 nucleotides read TGTGCCAGCAGCTTAGCCGAGGGACTAGCGGGACTCTCCGGGGGCACAGATACGCAGTATTTT. This encodes CASSLAEGLAGLSGGTDTQYF. The full variable domain, rest sourced from reference TRBV7-6 and TRBJ2-3, is GAGVSQSPRYKVTKRGQDVALRCDPISGHVSLYWYRQALGQGPEFLTYFNYEAQQDKSGLPNDRFSAERPEGSISTLTIQRTEQRDSAMYRCASSLAEGLAGLSGGTDTQYFGPGTRLTVL.

The chain joins TRBV10-3 to TRBJ1-5, with 7 positions matching TRBD1. V shed 3 bases and J 3 bases; nucleotides not matched to a gene: 5. Germline loops: CDR1 ENHRY, CDR2 SYGVKD. The CDR3 has 15 amino acids. The CDR3 spells CAISEDRAINQPQHF. The CDR3 nucleotides read TGTGCCATCAGTGAAGACAGGGCCATCAATCAGCCCCAGCATTTT.

This sequence joins TRBV6-1 and TRBJ2-5, with 10 bases matching TRBD2. The CDR3 runs 15 residues. Germline CDR1 and CDR2: MNHNS and SASEGT. Trimming cost V 2 bases and J 5 bases; bases outside gene matches: 5. The DNA for the CDR3 is TGTGCCAGCAGTGAAAGCGGGGGGGTGGGGGAGACCCAGTACTTC. Translating gives CASSESGGVGETQYF.

The chain couples TRBV30 to TRBJ1-1; 8 bases are shared with TRBD1. The CDR3 runs to 13 residues. Germline values: CDR1 GTSNPN, CDR2 SVGIG (reference sequence). This CDR3 reads CAGSRGHDTEAFF. The CDR3 DNA is TGTGCTGGGTCCAGGGGGCATGACACTGAAGCTTTCTTT.

V gene TRBV5-4 combines with J gene TRBJ2-5; 16 nucleotides agree with TRBD2. The CDR3 has 18 residues. J was trimmed by 1 base and V by 4 bases; bases with no gene match: 7. Germline assignment: CDR1 SGHNT and CDR2 YYREEE (reference sequence). CDR3 residues: CASSKPGLAGGPQETQYF. The CDR3 DNA reads as TGTGCCAGCAGCAAGCCGGGACTAGCGGGAGGGCCCCAAGAGACCCAGTACTTC.

This sequence joins TRBV11-1 and TRBJ2-5; a possible D gene is TRBD1 (5 bases). The germline V gene encodes CDR1 SGHAT and CDR2 FQDESV (reference sequence). The V gene lost 5 bases and the J gene lost 0 bases, with 13 bases spanning the gap. CDR3 length: 15 amino acids. This CDR3 is CASSPTGPHQETQYF. Written as DNA, the CDR3 is TGTGCCAGCAGCCCCACAGGCCCCCACCAAGAGACCCAGTACTTC.

The chain carries TRBV5-5 and TRBJ2-2; TRBD2 matches at 7 bases. V lost 4 bases and J lost 5; bases outside the gene matches: 5. CDR1 SGHKS and CDR2 YYEKEE come from the germline V gene (reference sequence). This CDR3 has 14 amino acids. CDR3 DNA: TGTGCCAGCAGCGCAGGGACTACAACCGGGGAGCTGTTTTTT. This codes for CASSAGTTTGELFF.

The CDR3 nucleotides read TGTGCCAGTAGTATAGTGGGGGGCCAAGAGACCCAGTACTTC. It codes for CASSIVGGQETQYF. The chain uses TRBV19 and TRBJ2-5, with D perhaps matching TRBD2 (6 bases). V lost 1 base, J lost 1 base, and 7 bases lay in between. The CDR3 loop spans 14 amino acids. Germline CDR1 and CDR2: LNHDA and SQIVND (reference sequence).

The chain couples TRBV5-4 to TRBJ2-7; TRBD1 aligns across 8 bases. V shed 5 bases and J 3 bases; nucleotides not matched to a gene: 4. CDR3 length: 13 residues. The germline CDR1 and CDR2 sequences are SGHNT and YYREEE (reference sequence). CDR3 in amino acids: CASRLDRGYEQYF. CDR3 coding DNA: TGTGCCAGCAGACTAGACAGGGGCTACGAGCAGTACTTC. Full variable domain (outside the CDR3, taken from reference TRBV5-4 and TRBJ2-7): ETGVTQSPTHLIKTRGQQVTLRCSSQSGHNTVSWYQQALGQGPQFIFQYYREEENGRGNFPPRFSGLQFPNYSSELNVNALELDDSALYLCASRLDRGYEQYFGPGTRLTVT.

This chain connects TRBV5-1 to TRBJ2-3; tentatively, D is TRBD2 (6 bases). Germline CDR1 is SGHRS and CDR2 is YFSETQ. The CDR3 runs 12 residues. Trimming took off 0 bases at V and 14 bases at J, with 13 bases between the two ends. CDR3 in amino acids: CASSLERVFRYF. The CDR3 coding sequence is TGCGCCAGCAGCTTGGAGCGGGTCTTTCGGTATTTT.

This chain uses TRBV12-5 with TRBJ1-1; TRBD1 is a possible D gene (5 bases). V lost 2 bases, J lost 11 bases, and 12 bases lay in between. CDR3 length equals 12 residues. The germline V gene has CDR1 LGHNT and CDR2 FRNRAP. The CDR3 reads CASGLRDSAAFF. CDR3 sequence (DNA): TGTGCTAGTGGTTTGAGAGACAGCGCGGCTTTCTTT.

This chain connects TRBV6-1 to TRBJ2-3; 9 bases map to TRBD2. Germline lookup yields CDR1 MNHNS and CDR2 SASEGT. V trimming: 6 bases; J trimming: 4 bases; junction bases outside the gene matches: 8. The CDR3 covers 15 residues. The CDR3 nucleotides are TGTGCCAGCAGAGTTAGCGGGGGTAGTGCAGATACGCAGTATTTT. Amino acid sequence: CASRVSGGSADTQYF.

V and J are TRBV6-5 and TRBJ1-2; D not resolved. Between the trimmed V and J ends, which lost 2 bases and 6 bases, there was a span of 10 bases. Germline CDR1 and CDR2: MNHEY and SVGAGI. CDR3 length: 13 amino acids. CDR3 in amino acids: CASSYNGHNGYTF. Here the CDR3 DNA reads TGTGCCAGCAGTTACAATGGGCATAATGGCTACACCTTC.

The rearrangement joins TRBV4-1 to TRBJ2-4; a possible D gene is TRBD1 (7 bases). The CDR3 loop spans 15 amino acids. Germline CDR1 is MGHRA and CDR2 is YSYEKL. V was trimmed by 4 bases and J by 6 bases, leaving 16 bases between them. CDR3 loop: CASSPLTGEANIQYF. CDR3 bases: TGCGCCAGCAGCCCCCTTACAGGGGAGGCAAACATTCAGTACTTC.